This TCR beta chain comes out of a study of T cells in Graves' hyperthyroidism and ophthalmopathy. With 0 bases removed from V and 0 bases from J, the gap between germline ends came to 11 bases. The CDR3 extends over 17 amino acids. Germline V gene sequence: CDR1 MNHEY, CDR2 SVGEGT. Template material for amplifying TCR beta CDR3 regions consisted of RNA transcripts. HTBI primers were employed in a first-round RT-PCR of the TCR CDR3. MiXCR, applied by TCRdb to the multiplex PCR reads, yields one record per CDR3 protein. The data show a few hundred thousand distinct CDR3 sequences, approximately 21% seen once. Overall study results and limits: Expanded thyroid clonotypes (above 0.001) were mostly also found in blood.

This clonotype has a handful of counts. Its matching antigen is unknown. The chain joins TRBV6-2 or TRBV6-3 to TRBJ1-4; D ambiguous. The clonotype originates from a man aged 30 to 39 with Graves' ophthalmopathy. The sample comprised blood. CDR3 residues: CASSYSVGGPTNEKLFF. DNA for the CDR3: TGTGCCAGCAGTTACTCGGTGGGCGGCCCAACTAATGAAAAACTGTTTTTT.